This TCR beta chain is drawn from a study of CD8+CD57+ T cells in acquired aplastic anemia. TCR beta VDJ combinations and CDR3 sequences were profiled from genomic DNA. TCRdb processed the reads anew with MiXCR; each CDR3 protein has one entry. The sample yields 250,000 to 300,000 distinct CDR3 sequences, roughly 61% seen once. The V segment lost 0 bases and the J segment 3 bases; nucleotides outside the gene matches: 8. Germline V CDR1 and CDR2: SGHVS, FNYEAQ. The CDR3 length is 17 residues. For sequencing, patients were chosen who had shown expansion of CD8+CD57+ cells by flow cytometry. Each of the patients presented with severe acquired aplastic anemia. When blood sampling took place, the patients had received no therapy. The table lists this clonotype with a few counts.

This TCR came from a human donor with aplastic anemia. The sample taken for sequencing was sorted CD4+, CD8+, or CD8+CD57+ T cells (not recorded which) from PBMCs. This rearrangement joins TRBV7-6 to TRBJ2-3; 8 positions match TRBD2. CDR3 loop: CASSLAQAGVRTDTQYF. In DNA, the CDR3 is TGTGCCAGCAGCTTAGCGCAAGCGGGAGTCCGGACAGATACGCAGTATTTT.